A single T cell receptor (beta chain) is shown here with its context. No cognate antigen has been identified for it. No per-base quality is available; no much larger clone lies one base away. The source of the sample is a study of T cell responses to AZD1222 COVID-19 vaccine (dated by TCRdb to the early 2020s). As for the study more broadly: TCR sequencing covered 230 or so trial participants: 200 to 220 given two doses of AZD1222 and approximately 25 given two doses of MenACWY control vaccine. Enrollment into the trials was organized by age into subgroups of 18-55, 56-69 and 70-plus years, and those subgroups contained roughly 140, 27 and 60 TCR-sequenced participants, respectively.

The CDR3 regions of human TCRbeta chains were analyzed by immunosequencing. The published analysis was carried out like this. TCRs in the repertoires were matched against a reference library of SARS-CoV-2-specific TCRs that had been generated with the MIRA antigen-specificity platform. Breadth was defined as the fraction of unique TCRs that were SARS-CoV-2-associated, and depth was defined as the fraction of total T cells that were SARS-CoV-2-associated. Using the MIRA data, each spike-specific TCR was mapped to the spike region that the TCR reacts to and placed in a CD4 or CD8 class. Log10-transformed breadth and depth values were compared by one-way ANOVA with Sidak's multiple comparisons tests. This immuneACCESS table, as held by TCRdb, lists in-frame sequences with V and J called but not all clones. Of the missing ones, under half trace to an unresolved V gene in checked studies; the others have no known cause. The D gene and trimming were derived from the DNA, and the V and J assignments and clone size from that table. The sample profile shows around 94,000 clones; 85% of them were found once. The top ten hold 4.5% of the sample.

The research as a whole found: Participants were mostly white British and included more females than males, and it was suggested by the authors that clonal diversity may have been underestimated. Reportedly, close to half of the unique spike-specific TCRs recognized epitopes lying outside the regions that are mutated in the B.1.351 and B.1.1.7 variants. The 56-69-year group was small, and its depth increase did not reach significance, likely because of low power. Because no samples from the day 14 peak response were available, repertoires could be characterized only after the peak T cell response. A significant rise in spike-specific TCR breadth and depth was observed after two AZD1222 doses relative to day 0 and relative to MenACWY recipients. Conclusions about previously exposed vaccinees were limited because only a handful of AZD1222 recipients were SARS-CoV-2 seropositive at baseline. Vaccine-associated CD4 TCRs spanned the whole spike protein, with dominant responses in regions 160-218 and 743-854.

What this sample's time point label stands for: about 28 days (+/-7) after the second vaccine dose. Because spike-specific TCR depth and breadth did not differ between the two schedules, AZD1222 recipients who got a second dose at roughly 4 weeks were pooled with those who got a second dose at roughly 12 weeks. The vaccinee samples were drawn from two UK trials, COV001 and COV002, one of which was a single-blind randomized controlled phase 2/3 trial testing AZD1222 (ChAdOx1 nCoV-19) in healthy adults. For TCRbeta chain sequencing, PBMC samples from trial participants were taken at day 0 and at day 28 after the second dose. The CDR3 contains 13 residues, cysteine and phenylalanine counted. Kept here is only the CDR3 DNA, which spans 39 bases and is read in frame from base 1. V sheds 7 bases and J sheds 8 bases, leaving 17 bases between their ends.

This receptor was identified in an adult who received the AZD1222 COVID-19 vaccine. In this chain, TRBV12-3 or TRBV12-4 is recombined with TRBJ1-2; the D region possibly corresponds to TRBD1 (5 bases align). The source material was peripheral blood, sampled 28 days after the second AZD1222 dose. The sequence in DNA is TGTGCCAGCACCCGGGGGGACCTCCGGGGCTACACCTTC. It specifies CASTRGDLRGYTF.